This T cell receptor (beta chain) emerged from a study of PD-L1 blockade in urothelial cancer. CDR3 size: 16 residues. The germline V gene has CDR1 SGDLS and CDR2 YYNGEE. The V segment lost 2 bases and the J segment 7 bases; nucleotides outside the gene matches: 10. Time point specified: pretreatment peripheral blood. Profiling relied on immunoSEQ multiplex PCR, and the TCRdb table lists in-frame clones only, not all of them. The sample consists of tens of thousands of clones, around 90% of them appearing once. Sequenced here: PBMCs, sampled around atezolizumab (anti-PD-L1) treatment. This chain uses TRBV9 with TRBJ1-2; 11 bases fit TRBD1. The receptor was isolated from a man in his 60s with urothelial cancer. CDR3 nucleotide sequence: TGTGCCAGCAGCGTCGGTGGGGGACAGGGGGTTTCTGGCTACACCTTC. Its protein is CASSVGGGQGVSGYTF.